This T cell receptor (beta chain) originates from a study of early stage breast cancer tumors. The CDR3 is 13 amino acids. Germline CDR1 SGHNT, CDR2 YENEEA. V lost 3 bases, J lost 7 bases, and 10 bases lay in between. Blood replicates held 0.5 ug DNA, tumor or normal breast around 1.5 ug, two each. Assay: immunoSEQ multiplex PCR; the TCRdb copy retains only in-frame clones and omits some. The profile shows about 28,000 clones, just under 75% of them singletons. Sequencing was performed on blood. This receptor was taken from a person aged 35 to 50 with breast cancer. The chain couples TRBV11-3 to TRBJ1-3; D is unresolved. The CDR3 region is CASSFSSTNTIYF. The CDR3 coding sequence is TGTGCCAGCAGCTTTTCCTCGACTAACACCATATATTTT. The full variable domain, rest sourced from reference TRBV11-3 and TRBJ1-3, is EAGVVQSPRYKIIEKKQPVAFWCNPISGHNTLYWYLQNLGQGPELLIRYENEEAVDDSQLPKDRFSAERLKGVDSTLKIQPAELGDSAVYLCASSFSSTNTIYFGEGSWLTVV.